This T cell receptor (beta chain) was retrieved from a study of cytotoxic CD8 clonotypes in ibrutinib-treated CLL (dated by TCRdb to about 2021). At the level of the whole study: The cohort had eleven to twelve relapsed/refractory and approximately 15 treatment-naive patients; under 18 were IGHV unmutated. Partial responses were observed in roughly 25 patients and complete responses in 2; after a median follow-up of about 69 months, remission was maintained in some 14 patients and progression was observed in roughly 12. The response samples were drawn at a median of approximately 11 months into treatment, with a range of about 6 to 36 months. On average, each sample yielded 250,000 to 300,000 productive templates and 80,000 to 95,000 productive rearrangements. Longitudinal samples were obtainable from about 30% of the 86 participants in the trial. Cryopreserved peripheral blood mononuclear cells were collected at three points: before therapy, at response, and at either sustained remission or disease progression. Every sample from remission and from progressive disease was obtained while the patients were still on ibrutinib. Results and caveats for the whole study, not just this receptor: Public clonotypes were rare and either shrank or stayed stable during treatment, and the rise in clonality at ibrutinib response reflected expansion of private clonotypes. Baseline clonality exceeded that of age-matched healthy donors and correlated strongly with circulating CD8+ T-cell counts. Sampling times were not matched between patients in sustained remission and patients whose disease was progressing, and lymph node repertoires were not examined. At ibrutinib response clonality went up, during sustained remission it held steady, and at progression it dropped back toward baseline.

Notes on this clone: Its antigen is currently not known. The input lacks base qualities; no much larger clone sits a single base away.

A MiSeq instrument was used for deep resolution sequencing, which targeted depths ranging from 1 in 1 million up to 1 in 200,000 T cells, with coverage averaging 10x for each clonotype. TCR beta libraries were generated with the immunoSEQ hsTCRB Kit. Regarding the original processing steps: ImmunoSEQ Data Assistant and ImmunoSEQ Analyzer were used for data analysis, and V, D and J genes were assigned according to IMGT definitions. Clonality was computed as one minus normalized Shannon entropy of productive rearrangement frequencies, ranging from 0 to 1. Only overrepresented clonotypes making up at least 0.05% of each patient's repertoire were included in the public clonotype analysis. Fewer than 15 age-matched healthy donor repertoires from immuneACCESS served as clonality controls. TCRdb's version of the immuneACCESS table is confined to in-frame rearrangements and falls short of the full clone set. An unresolved V gene accounts for under half of the shortfall where checked; the remainder is of unknown origin. V, J and clone size are taken as reported in that table, and D and trimming were inferred from the DNA itself. The sample has 250,000 to 350,000 clones on record, more than 70% of them singletons. The top ten constitute approximately 5.6% of the sample.

This sample's time point label indicates: progressive disease on ibrutinib. Roughly 2 micrograms of genomic DNA were extracted from cryopreserved PBMCs for TCR beta library preparation. Longitudinal blood samples from CLL patients on ibrutinib monotherapy were analyzed using high-throughput TCR beta sequencing. The patients were enrolled in a single-center, open-label phase 2 trial of ibrutinib monotherapy. Trimming takes 1 base from V and 1 base from J, and the germline ends sit 14 bases apart. CDR1 LGHNA and CDR2 YSLEER are derived from the germline V gene. From cysteine to phenylalanine, the CDR3 is 16 amino acids long. The retained sequence is limited to the CDR3, 48 bases, with the frame set at the first base.

The rearranged chain carries TRBV4-3 and TRBJ2-7, with no confident D gene call. This TCR was sampled from a human donor with chronic lymphocytic leukemia. Sample: PBMCs, taken at disease progression, from a patient treated with ibrutinib. The CDR3 has the sequence CASSQGPGLGSYEQYF. The nucleotides read TGCGCCAGCAGCCAAGGCCCGGGCTTGGGTTCCTACGAGCAGTACTTC.